This T cell receptor (beta chain) derives from a study of blood T cell repertoires in COVID-19. Study in general: Samples of COVID-19 (acute and convalescent) were obtained from the United States, Italy and Spain. The cDNA or gDNA used as material had been derived from T cells, B-cell-depleted T cells, or PBMCs.

In the authors' workflow: Estimated nucleated cell counts came from reference gene primer amplification. Clones were sequenced by immunoSEQ multiplex PCR, and TCRdb holds only the in-frame ones, with some missing. Clone size and the V and J calls come from that table; the DNA yielded D and trimming. The sample includes over 250,000 clones, 90% seen only once; the top ten take 6% to 8%. This clone occurred once. CDR1 is MGHDK and CDR2 is SYGVNS in the germline V gene. The length of the CDR3 is 15 residues. V was clipped by 2 bases and J by 5 bases, with 15 bases between them. Seattle patients were enrolled while actively infected and followed longitudinally.

The specimen sequenced was peripheral blood. The sequence was collected from a woman aged 45-65 years with COVID-19, enrolled during active disease. This sequence joins TRBV25-1 and TRBJ2-5; D remains unclear. The CDR3 reads CASSEIQLSRETQYF. CDR3 nucleotides: TGTGCCAGCAGTGAAATCCAGTTGTCGCGGGAGACCCAGTACTTC.